This is a list of T cell receptor beta chains from one sample in a study of early T cells in non-severe SARS-CoV-2 infection. TCRdb fed the 5' RACE reads into MiXCR, producing one record per CDR3 protein. Among about 62,000 distinct CDR3 sequences listed, roughly a tenth were seen once. Sequenced input: whole blood. The receptor set was obtained from an adult who was a healthcare worker with PCR-confirmed SARS-CoV-2 infection or an uninfected control (not recorded which). The conserved cysteine and the conserved F or W are not part of the CDR3 here. D genes are given only for firm matches. The listing skips clone size in some rows; elsewhere it reads once, few, many or a size class.

ASSPAGTGLETQY,TRBJ2-5,few,TRBV5-4,TRBD1
ASSSSATGRDTQY,TRBJ2-3,many,TRBV5-1,TRBD1
SVVGTLSSYNEQF,TRBJ2-1,few,TRBV29-1,.
AYITWKTQY,TRBJ2-5,few,TRBV10-3,.
ATSRAPVGGYNEQF,TRBJ2-1,few,TRBV15,.
ASSQGRRGGTSRY,TRBJ1-6,.,TRBV3-1,.
ASSYSTGMGAYGYT,TRBJ1-2,many,TRBV6-5,.
ASSQGQGANMNTEAF,TRBJ1-1,many,TRBV3-1,TRBD1
ASSLASSPLH,TRBJ1-6,few,TRBV7-2,.
ASSELAGTDTQY,TRBJ2-3,.,TRBV5-1,TRBD2
ASSRTGGGLKPSYNEQF,TRBJ2-1,few,TRBV12-3/TRBV12-4,TRBD1
ASSLAATGNTDTQY,TRBJ2-3,.,TRBV5-1,TRBD1
ATSSPQRTGDNEQF,TRBJ2-1,few,TRBV24-1,TRBD1
ASSHPARRDEQF,TRBJ2-1,few,TRBV4-1,.
ASVPESGLGYT,TRBJ1-2,few,TRBV12-5,.
SASISGGDTQY,TRBJ2-3,.,TRBV20-1,TRBD2
SVQRVYQGGTEAF,TRBJ1-1,many,TRBV29-1,.
ASSLLAGVNEQF,TRBJ2-1,few,TRBV7-9,TRBD2
ASSMIERPQH,TRBJ1-5,.,TRBV19,.
ASSEGYVPEQF,TRBJ2-1,.,TRBV2,.
ASRGRQGVGETQY,TRBJ2-5,.,TRBV12-3/TRBV12-4,TRBD1
SARGLYGYT,TRBJ1-2,.,TRBV20-1,.
ASSVDVGVTDTQY,TRBJ2-3,.,TRBV2,.
ASRNRDSSYNEQF,TRBJ2-1,few,TRBV6-6,TRBD1
ASKAGFTGELF,TRBJ2-2,few,TRBV2,.
ASSYPDVGYT,TRBJ1-2,.,TRBV6-2/TRBV6-3,.
ASSEGGGAAGELF,TRBJ2-2,.,TRBV10-1,TRBD2
ASSLGGLGQPQH,TRBJ1-5,few,TRBV5-5,.
ASSPGLPDTQY,TRBJ2-3,.,TRBV10-2,.
ASSLSRAGNTIY,TRBJ1-3,many,TRBV7-9,.